Below, one T cell receptor (beta chain) is given with its context. Its antigen is not known. The source of the sample is a study of CD8 T cells in Susac syndrome. General study points: Acknowledgment was made by the study that its TCR sequencing and HLA analysis involved a relatively small number of individuals. The CD4+ T cell repertoires in Susac syndrome did not show any clonal expansion.

After extraction with the RNeasy kit, roughly 0.45 to 1 ug of the RNA was reverse transcribed using random hexamers. TCRdb re-analysed the immunoSEQ multiplex PCR reads in MiXCR, keeping a single row per CDR3 protein. This sample has 150,000 to 200,000 distinct CDR3 sequences, with approximately 94% found just once. Trimming removed 0 bases at V and 5 bases at J, with 14 bases between. Per germline, CDR1 DFQATT and CDR2 SNEGSKA (reference sequence). The CDR3 covers 15 residues. The sample consisted of CD4+ T cells from PBMCs. This chain links TRBV20-1 with TRBJ1-5, with D possibly being TRBD1 (5 bases). The receptor was isolated from a human donor with Susac syndrome. CDR3 region: CSARDPGTADQPQHF. The CDR3 bases are TGCAGTGCTAGAGATCCCGGGACGGCTGATCAGCCCCAGCATTTT.